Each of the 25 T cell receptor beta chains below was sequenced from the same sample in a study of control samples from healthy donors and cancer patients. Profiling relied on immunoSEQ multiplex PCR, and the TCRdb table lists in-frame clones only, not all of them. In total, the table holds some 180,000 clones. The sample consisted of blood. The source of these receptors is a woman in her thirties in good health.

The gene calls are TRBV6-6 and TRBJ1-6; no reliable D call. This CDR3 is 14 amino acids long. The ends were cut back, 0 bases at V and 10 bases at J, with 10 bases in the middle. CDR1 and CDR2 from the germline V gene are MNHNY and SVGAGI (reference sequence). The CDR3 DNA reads TGTGCCAGCAGTTACTCCGGGGAGGGATCACCCCTCCACTTT. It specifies CASSYSGEGSPLHF.

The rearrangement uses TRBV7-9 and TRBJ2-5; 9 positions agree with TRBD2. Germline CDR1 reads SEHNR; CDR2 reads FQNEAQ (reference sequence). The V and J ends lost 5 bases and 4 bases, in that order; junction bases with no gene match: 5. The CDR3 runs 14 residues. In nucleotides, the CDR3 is TGTGCCAGCAGCCTGGGACTAGCCGGAGAGACCCAGTACTTC. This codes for CASSLGLAGETQYF.

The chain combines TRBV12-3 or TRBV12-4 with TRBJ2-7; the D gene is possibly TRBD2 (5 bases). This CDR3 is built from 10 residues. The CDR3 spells CASSRTGNKV. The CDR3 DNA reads TGTGCCAGCAGTCGGACCGGGAATAAGGTC.

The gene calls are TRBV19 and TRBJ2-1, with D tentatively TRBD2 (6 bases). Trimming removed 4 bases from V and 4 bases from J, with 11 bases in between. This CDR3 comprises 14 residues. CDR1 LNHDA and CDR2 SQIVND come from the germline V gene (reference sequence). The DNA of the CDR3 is TGTGCCAGTAGTACCGGGACTGGGTACAATGAGCAGTTCTTC. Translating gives CASSTGTGYNEQFF.

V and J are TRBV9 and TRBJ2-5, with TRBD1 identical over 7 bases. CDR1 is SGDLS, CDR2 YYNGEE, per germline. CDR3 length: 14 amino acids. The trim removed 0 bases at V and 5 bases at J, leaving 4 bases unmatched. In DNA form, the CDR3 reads TGTGCCAGCAGCGTAGAGGGACAGCGGGAGACCCAGTACTTC. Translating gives CASSVEGQRETQYF.

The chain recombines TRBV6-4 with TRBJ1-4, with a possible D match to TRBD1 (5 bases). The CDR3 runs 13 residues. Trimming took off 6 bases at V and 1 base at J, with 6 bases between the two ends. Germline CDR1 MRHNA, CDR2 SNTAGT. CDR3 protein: CASSRETNEKLFF. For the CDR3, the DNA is TGTGCCAGCAGCAGGGAAACTAATGAAAAACTGTTTTTT.

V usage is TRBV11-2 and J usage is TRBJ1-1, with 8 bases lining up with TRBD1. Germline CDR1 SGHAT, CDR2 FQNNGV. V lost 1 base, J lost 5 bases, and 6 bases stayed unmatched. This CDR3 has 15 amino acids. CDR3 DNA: TGTGCCAGCAGCTTAGGGGCAGGGGGCCAAACTGAAGCTTTCTTT. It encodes CASSLGAGGQTEAFF.

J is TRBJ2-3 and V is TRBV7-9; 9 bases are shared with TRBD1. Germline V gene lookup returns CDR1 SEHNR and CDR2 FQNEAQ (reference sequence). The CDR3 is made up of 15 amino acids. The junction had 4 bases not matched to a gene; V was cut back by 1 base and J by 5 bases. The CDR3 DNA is TGTGCCAGCAGCTTAGGGGACAGGGTCCGAGATACGCAGTATTTT. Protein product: CASSLGDRVRDTQYF.

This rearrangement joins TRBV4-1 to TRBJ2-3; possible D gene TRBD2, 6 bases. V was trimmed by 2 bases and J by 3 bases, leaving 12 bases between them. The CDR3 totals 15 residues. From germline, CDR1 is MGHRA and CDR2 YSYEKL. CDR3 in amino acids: CASSQIGAGTDTQYF. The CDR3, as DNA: TGCGCCAGCAGCCAAATAGGGGCGGGGACAGATACGCAGTATTTT.

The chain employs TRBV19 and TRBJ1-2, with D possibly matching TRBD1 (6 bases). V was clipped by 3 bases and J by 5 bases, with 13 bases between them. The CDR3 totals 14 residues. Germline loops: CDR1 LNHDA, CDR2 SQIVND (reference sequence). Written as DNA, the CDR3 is TGTGCCAGTAGTATTACCGGGACACCTTATGGCTACACCTTC. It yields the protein CASSITGTPYGYTF.

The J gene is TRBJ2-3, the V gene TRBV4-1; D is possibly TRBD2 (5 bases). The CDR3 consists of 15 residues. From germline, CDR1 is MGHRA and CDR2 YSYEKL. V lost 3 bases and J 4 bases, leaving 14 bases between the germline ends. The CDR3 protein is CASSHREASSDTQYF. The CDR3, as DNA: TGCGCCAGCAGCCATCGGGAAGCGTCGTCAGATACGCAGTATTTT.

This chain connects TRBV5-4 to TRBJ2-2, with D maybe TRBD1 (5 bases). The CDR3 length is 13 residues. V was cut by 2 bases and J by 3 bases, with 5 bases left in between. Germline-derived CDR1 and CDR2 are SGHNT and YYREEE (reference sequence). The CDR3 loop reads CASSLGDTGELFF. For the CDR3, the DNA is TGTGCCAGCAGCTTAGGGGACACCGGGGAGCTGTTTTTT.

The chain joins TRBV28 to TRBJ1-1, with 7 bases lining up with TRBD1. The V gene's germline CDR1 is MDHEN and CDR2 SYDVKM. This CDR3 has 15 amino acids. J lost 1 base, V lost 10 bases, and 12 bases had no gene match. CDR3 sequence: CATRDSKFWNTEAFF. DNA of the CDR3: TGTGCCACTCGGGACAGCAAATTTTGGAACACTGAAGCTTTCTTT.

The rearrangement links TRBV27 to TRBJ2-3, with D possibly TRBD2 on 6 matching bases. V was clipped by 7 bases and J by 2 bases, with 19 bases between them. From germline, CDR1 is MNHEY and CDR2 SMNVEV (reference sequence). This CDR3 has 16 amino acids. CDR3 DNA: TGTGCCAGCATCTCACGGGCCCTAGCGTACACAGATACGCAGTATTTT. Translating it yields CASISRALAYTDTQYF.

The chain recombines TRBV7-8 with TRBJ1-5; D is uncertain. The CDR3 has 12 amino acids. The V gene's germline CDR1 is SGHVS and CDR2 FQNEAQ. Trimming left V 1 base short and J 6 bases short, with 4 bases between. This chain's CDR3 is CASSLGGQPQHF. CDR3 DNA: TGTGCCAGCAGCTTAGGAGGTCAGCCCCAGCATTTT.

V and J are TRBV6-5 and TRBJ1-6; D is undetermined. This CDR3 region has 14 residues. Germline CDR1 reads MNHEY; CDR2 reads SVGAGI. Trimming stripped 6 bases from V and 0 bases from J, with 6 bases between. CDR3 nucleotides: TGTGCCAGCAGACAGAGCTCCTATAATTCACCCCTCCACTTT. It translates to CASRQSSYNSPLHF.

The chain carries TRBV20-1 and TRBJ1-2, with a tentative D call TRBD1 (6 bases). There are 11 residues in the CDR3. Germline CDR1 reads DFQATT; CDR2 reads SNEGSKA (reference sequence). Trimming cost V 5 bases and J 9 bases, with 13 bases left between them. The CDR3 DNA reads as TGCAGTGCTGTGACAGGTCACAGCTACACCTTC. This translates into CSAVTGHSYTF.

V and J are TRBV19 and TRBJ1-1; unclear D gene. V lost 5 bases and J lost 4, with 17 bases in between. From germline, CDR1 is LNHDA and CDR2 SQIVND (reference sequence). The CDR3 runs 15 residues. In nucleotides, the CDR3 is TGTGCCAGTAGTCGATGGGGTGGCCGGGTCACTGAAGCTTTCTTT. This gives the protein CASSRWGGRVTEAFF.

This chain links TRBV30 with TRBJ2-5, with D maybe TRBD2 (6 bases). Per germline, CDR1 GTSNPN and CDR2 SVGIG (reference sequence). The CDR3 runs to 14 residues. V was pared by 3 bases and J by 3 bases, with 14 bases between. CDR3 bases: TGTGCCTGGAGGGTCTTGGGAGGAGAAGAGACCCAGTACTTC. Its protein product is CAWRVLGGEETQYF.

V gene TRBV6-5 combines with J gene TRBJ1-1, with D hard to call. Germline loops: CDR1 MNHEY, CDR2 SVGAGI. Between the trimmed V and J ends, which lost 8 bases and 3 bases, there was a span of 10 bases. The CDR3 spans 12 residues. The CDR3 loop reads CASLAGYTEAFF. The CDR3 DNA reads TGTGCCAGCTTAGCGGGGTACACTGAAGCTTTCTTT.

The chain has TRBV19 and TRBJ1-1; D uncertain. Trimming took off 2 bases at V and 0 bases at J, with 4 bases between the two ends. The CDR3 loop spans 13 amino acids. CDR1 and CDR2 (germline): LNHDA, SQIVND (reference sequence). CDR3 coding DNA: TGTGCCAGTAGTATAATTATGAACACTGAAGCTTTCTTT. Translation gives CASSIIMNTEAFF.

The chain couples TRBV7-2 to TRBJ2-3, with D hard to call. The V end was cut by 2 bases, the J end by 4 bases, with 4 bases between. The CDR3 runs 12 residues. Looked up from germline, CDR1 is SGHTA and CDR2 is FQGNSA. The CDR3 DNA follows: TGTGCCAGCAGCTTATCTGCAGATACGCAGTATTTT. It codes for CASSLSADTQYF.

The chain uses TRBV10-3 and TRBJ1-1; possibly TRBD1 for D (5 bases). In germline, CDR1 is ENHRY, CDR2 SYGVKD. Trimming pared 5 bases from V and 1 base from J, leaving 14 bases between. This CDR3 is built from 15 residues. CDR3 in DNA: TGTGCCATCAGTCTCTCCGGAGGGGCGAACACTGAAGCTTTCTTT. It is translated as CAISLSGGANTEAFF.

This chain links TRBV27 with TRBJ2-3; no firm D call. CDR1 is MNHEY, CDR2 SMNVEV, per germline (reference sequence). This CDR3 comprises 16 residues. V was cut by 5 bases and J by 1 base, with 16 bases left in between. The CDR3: CASSARTFIRTDTQYF. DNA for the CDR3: TGTGCCAGCAGTGCCCGGACCTTCATACGCACAGATACGCAGTATTTT.

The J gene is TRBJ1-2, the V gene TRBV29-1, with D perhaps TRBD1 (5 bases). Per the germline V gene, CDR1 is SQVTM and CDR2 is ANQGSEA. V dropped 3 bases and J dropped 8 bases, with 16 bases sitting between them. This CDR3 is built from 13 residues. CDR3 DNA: TGCAGCGTTGAGGCGACAGTAGCGGGCGGCTACACCTTC. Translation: CSVEATVAGGYTF.